This is a list of T cell receptor beta chains from one sample in a study of T cells after somatic rescue of genetic block. Produced via immunoSEQ multiplex PCR; TCRdb's table is partial and in-frame only. Of 110,000 or so clones in the sample, over 80% were seen once. The sample comprised peripheral blood mononuclear cells (PBMCs). These receptors were obtained from a woman aged 18-35 years. CDR3s include the opening cysteine and the closing phenylalanine or tryptophan. Each record gives: V gene, D gene, J gene, clone size, CDR3 DNA, CDR3 protein. The D gene is left open where the match is weak. Where a row states a size, it is once, few, many or the class of an expanded clone; other rows omit it.

V gene: TRBV9
D gene: -
J gene: TRBJ2-7
clone size: -
CDR3 DNA: TGTGCCACCTCGGACCTCGAGGACTCCTACGAGCAGTACTTC
CDR3 protein: CATSDLEDSYEQYF

V gene: TRBV9
D gene: -
J gene: TRBJ2-7
clone size: -
CDR3 DNA: TGTGCCAGCAGCGAGGGGAATCGGGACGAGCAGTACTTC
CDR3 protein: CASSEGNRDEQYF

V gene: TRBV28
D gene: TRBD1
J gene: TRBJ2-6
clone size: -
CDR3 DNA: TGTGCCAGCAGAGACAGGGAAGGGGACTCTGGGGCCAACGTCCTGACTTTC
CDR3 protein: CASRDREGDSGANVLTF

V gene: TRBV6-6
D gene: TRBD2
J gene: TRBJ2-7
clone size: -
CDR3 DNA: TGTGCCAGCATCAAGGGACTAGCGGGGTCCGAGCAGTACTTC
CDR3 protein: CASIKGLAGSEQYF

V gene: TRBV7-9
D gene: -
J gene: TRBJ2-6
clone size: -
CDR3 DNA: TGTGCCAGCAGCTCTTTTATGTCTGGGGCCAACGTCCTGACTTTC
CDR3 protein: CASSSFMSGANVLTF

V gene: TRBV9
D gene: -
J gene: TRBJ2-5
clone size: -
CDR3 DNA: TGTGCCAGCAGCGTAGGGCAGCAAGAGACCCAGTACTTC
CDR3 protein: CASSVGQQETQYF

V gene: TRBV4-1
D gene: -
J gene: TRBJ2-7
clone size: -
CDR3 DNA: TGCGCCAGCAGCCAGAGCCTCCCAGGGTCCGAGGAGCAGTACTTC
CDR3 protein: CASSQSLPGSEEQYF

V gene: TRBV7-2
D gene: -
J gene: TRBJ1-5
clone size: -
CDR3 DNA: TGTGCCAGCAGCTTGGCGTCGGGGTCGACTCAGCCCCAGCATTTT
CDR3 protein: CASSLASGSTQPQHF

V gene: TRBV7-9
D gene: -
J gene: TRBJ1-1
clone size: -
CDR3 DNA: TGTGCCAGCAACTCCGCGGGCGAGACTGAAGCTTTCTTT
CDR3 protein: CASNSAGETEAFF

V gene: TRBV4-3
D gene: TRBD2
J gene: TRBJ2-7
clone size: -
CDR3 DNA: TGCGCCAGCAGCCAAGTGAGCGGGGAGGGCGTATACGAGCAGTACTTC
CDR3 protein: CASSQVSGEGVYEQYF

V gene: TRBV4-1
D gene: -
J gene: TRBJ1-2
clone size: -
CDR3 DNA: TGCGCCAGCAGCCAGTGGGGAGGGGAGGACTATGGCTACACCTTC
CDR3 protein: CASSQWGGEDYGYTF

V gene: TRBV6-6
D gene: TRBD2
J gene: TRBJ2-7
clone size: once
CDR3 DNA: TGTGCCAGCAGAACTAGCGGGGGGGCGGAAGAGCAGTACTTC
CDR3 protein: CASRTSGGAEEQYF

V gene: TRBV2
D gene: -
J gene: TRBJ1-2
clone size: -
CDR3 DNA: TGTGCCAGCAGACCTAACCCCGGGACTGGATATGGCTACACCTTC
CDR3 protein: CASRPNPGTGYGYTF

V gene: TRBV6-6
D gene: TRBD1
J gene: TRBJ2-3
clone size: -
CDR3 DNA: TGTGCCAGCAGTACCCGGGGACAGGAAGGACCAGATACGCAGTATTTT
CDR3 protein: CASSTRGQEGPDTQYF

V gene: TRBV4-1
D gene: -
J gene: TRBJ1-1
clone size: -
CDR3 DNA: TGCGCCAGCAGCCAAGAGGGGCGGGCGAACACTGAAGCTTTCTTT
CDR3 protein: CASSQEGRANTEAFF